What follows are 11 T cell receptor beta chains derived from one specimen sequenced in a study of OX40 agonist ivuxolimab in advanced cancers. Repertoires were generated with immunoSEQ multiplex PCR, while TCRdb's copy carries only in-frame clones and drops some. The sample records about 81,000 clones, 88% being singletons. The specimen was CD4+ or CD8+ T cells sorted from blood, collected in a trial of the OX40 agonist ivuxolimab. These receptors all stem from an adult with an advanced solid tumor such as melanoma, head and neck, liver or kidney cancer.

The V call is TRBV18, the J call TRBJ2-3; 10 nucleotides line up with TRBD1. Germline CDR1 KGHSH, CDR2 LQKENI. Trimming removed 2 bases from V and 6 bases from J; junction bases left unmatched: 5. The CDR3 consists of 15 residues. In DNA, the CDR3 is TGTGCCAGCTCACCAAGACAGGGGGCAGGCGATACGCAGTATTTT. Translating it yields CASSPRQGAGDTQYF. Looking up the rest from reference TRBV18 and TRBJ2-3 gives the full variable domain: NAGVMQNPRHLVRRRGQEARLRCSPMKGHSHVYWYRQLPEEGLKFMVYLQKENIIDESGMPKERFSAEFPKEGPSILRIQQVVRGDSAAYFCASSPRQGAGDTQYFGPGTRLTVL.

CDR3 bases: TGCAGCGTTATTCAGGGTGGGAATCAGCCCCAGCATTTT. Translated: CSVIQGGNQPQHF. V is TRBV29-1 and J is TRBJ1-5; D might be TRBD1 (5 bases). The V gene's germline CDR1 is SQVTM and CDR2 ANQGSEA. The CDR3 covers 13 residues. Trimming shortened V by 5 bases and J by 4 bases, and 12 bases separated the two germline ends.

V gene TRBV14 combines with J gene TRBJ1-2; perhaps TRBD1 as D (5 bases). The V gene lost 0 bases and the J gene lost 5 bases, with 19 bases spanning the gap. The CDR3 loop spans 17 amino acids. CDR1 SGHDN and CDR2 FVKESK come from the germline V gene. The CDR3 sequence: CASSQDGVGARGYGYTF. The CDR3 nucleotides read TGTGCCAGCAGCCAAGATGGGGTCGGGGCCAGAGGATATGGCTACACCTTC.

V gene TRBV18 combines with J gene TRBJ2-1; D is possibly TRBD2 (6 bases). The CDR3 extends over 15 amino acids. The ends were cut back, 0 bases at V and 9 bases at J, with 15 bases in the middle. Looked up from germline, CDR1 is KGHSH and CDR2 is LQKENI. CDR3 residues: CASSPPAYGGGEQFF. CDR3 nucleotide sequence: TGTGCCAGCTCACCACCGGCGTATGGGGGAGGTGAGCAGTTCTTC.

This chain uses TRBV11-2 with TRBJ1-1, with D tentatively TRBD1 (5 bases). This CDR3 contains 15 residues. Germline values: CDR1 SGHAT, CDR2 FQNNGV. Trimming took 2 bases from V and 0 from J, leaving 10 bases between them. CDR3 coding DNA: TGTGCCAGCAGCTTAAGACAGTCCATGAACACTGAAGCTTTCTTT. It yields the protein CASSLRQSMNTEAFF.

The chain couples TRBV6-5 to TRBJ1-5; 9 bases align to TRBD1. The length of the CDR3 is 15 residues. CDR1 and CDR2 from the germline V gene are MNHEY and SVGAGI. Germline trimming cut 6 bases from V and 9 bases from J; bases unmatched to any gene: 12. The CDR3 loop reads CASSLSGTGPGPQHF. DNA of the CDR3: TGTGCCAGCAGCCTATCTGGGACAGGGCCAGGGCCCCAGCATTTT.

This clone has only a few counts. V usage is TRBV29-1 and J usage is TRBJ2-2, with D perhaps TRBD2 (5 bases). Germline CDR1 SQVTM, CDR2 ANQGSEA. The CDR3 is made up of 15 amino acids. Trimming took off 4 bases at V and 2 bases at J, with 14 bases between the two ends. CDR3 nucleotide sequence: TGCAGCGTTGCGAGGGCAGGAGCCAACACCGGGGAGCTGTTTTTT. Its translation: CSVARAGANTGELFF.

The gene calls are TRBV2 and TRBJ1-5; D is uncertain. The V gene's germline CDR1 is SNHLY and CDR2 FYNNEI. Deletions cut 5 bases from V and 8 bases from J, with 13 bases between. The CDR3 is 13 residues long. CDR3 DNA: TGTGCCAGCAGTTTTTATAAAAGGGAGCCCCAGCATTTT. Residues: CASSFYKREPQHF.

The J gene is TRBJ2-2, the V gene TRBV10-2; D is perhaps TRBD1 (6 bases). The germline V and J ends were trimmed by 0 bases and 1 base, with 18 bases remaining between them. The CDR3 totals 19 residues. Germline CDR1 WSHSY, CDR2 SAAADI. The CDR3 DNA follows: TGCGCCAGCAGTGAGTCGCCCGGTACCGGGACACTGAACACCGGGGAGCTGTTTTTT. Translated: CASSESPGTGTLNTGELFF.

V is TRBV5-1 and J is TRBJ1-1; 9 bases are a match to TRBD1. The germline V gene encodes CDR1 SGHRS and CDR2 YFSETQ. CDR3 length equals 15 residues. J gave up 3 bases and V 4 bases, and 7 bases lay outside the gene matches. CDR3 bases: TGCGCCAGCAGCCTAACGGGACAGGGAGACACTGAAGCTTTCTTT. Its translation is CASSLTGQGDTEAFF. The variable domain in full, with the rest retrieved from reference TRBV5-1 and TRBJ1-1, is KAGVTQTPRYLIKTRGQQVTLSCSPISGHRSVSWYQQTPGQGLQFLFEYFSETQRNKGNFPGRFSGRQFSNSRSEMNVSTLELGDSALYLCASSLTGQGDTEAFFGQGTRLTVV.

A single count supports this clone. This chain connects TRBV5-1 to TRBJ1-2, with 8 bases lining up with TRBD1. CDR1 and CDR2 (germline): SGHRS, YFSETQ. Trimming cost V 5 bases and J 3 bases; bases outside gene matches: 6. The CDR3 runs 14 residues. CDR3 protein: CASSQTQGDYGYTF. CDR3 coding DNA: TGCGCCAGCAGTCAGACACAGGGGGACTATGGCTACACCTTC.